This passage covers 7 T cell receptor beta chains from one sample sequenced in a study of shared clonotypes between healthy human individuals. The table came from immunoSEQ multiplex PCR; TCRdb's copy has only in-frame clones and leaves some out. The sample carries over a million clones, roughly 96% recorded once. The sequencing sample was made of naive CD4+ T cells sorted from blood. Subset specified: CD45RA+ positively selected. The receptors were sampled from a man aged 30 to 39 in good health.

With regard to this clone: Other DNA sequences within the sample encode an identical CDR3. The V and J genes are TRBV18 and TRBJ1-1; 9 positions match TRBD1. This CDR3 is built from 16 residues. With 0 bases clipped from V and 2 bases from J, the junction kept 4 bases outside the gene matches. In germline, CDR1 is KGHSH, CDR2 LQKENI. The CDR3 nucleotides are TGTGCCAGCTCACCACCAACAGGGGGCCTCAACACTGAAGCTTTCTTT. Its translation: CASSPPTGGLNTEAFF.

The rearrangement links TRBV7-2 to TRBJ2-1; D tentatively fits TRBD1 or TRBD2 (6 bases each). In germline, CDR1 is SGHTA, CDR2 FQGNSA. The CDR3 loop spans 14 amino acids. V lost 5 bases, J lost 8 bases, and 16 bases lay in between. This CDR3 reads CASSPPGGWYEQFF. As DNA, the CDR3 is TGTGCCAGCAGCCCCCCCGGGGGCTGGTATGAGCAGTTCTTC.

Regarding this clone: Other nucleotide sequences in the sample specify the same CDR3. The CDR3 DNA is TGCGCCAGCAGCTTGCAAGGTTACGAGCAGTACTTC. Translation gives CASSLQGYEQYF. The chain uses TRBV5-1 and TRBJ2-7; the D is unclear. This CDR3 region has 12 residues. Between the trimmed V and J ends, which lost 1 base and 4 bases, there was a span of 6 bases. CDR1 is SGHRS, CDR2 YFSETQ, per germline.

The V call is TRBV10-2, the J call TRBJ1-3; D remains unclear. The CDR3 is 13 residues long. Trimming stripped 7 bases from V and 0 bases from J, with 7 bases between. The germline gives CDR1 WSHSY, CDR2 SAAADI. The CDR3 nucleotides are TGCGCCAGCACGGCCTTCTCTGGAAACACCATATATTTT. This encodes CASTAFSGNTIYF.

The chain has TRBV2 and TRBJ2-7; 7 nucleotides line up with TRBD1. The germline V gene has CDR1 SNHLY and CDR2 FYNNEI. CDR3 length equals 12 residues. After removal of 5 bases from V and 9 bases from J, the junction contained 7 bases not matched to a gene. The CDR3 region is CASSQDRPGQYF. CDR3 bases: TGTGCCAGCAGTCAGGACAGGCCGGGGCAGTACTTC.

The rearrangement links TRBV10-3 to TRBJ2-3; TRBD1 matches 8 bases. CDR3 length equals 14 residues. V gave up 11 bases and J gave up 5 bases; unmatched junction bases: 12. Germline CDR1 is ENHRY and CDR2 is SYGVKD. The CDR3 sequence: CAVQPGQAQDTQYF. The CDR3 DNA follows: TGTGCCGTTCAACCGGGACAGGCTCAAGATACGCAGTATTTT.

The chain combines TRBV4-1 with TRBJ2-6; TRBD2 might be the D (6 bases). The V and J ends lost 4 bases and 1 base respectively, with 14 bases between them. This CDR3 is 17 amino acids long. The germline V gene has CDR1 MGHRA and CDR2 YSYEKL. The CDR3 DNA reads TGCGCCAGCAGCCCTGAGCGGGCCCAGTCTGGGGCCAACGTCCTGACTTTC. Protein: CASSPERAQSGANVLTF.